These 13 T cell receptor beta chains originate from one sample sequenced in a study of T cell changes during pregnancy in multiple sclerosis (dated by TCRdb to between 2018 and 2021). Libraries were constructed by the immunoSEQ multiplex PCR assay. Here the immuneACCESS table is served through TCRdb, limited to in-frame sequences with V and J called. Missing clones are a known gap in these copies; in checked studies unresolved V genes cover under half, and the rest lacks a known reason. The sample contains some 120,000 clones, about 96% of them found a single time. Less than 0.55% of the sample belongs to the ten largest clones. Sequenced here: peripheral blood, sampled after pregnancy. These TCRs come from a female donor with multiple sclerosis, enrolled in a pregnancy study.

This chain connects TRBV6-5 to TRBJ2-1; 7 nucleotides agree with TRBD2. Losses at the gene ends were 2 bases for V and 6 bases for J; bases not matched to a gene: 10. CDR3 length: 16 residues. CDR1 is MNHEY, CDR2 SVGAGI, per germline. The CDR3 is CASSYDPSGFFNEQFF. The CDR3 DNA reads TGTGCCAGCAGTTACGATCCTAGCGGATTCTTCAATGAGCAGTTCTTC.

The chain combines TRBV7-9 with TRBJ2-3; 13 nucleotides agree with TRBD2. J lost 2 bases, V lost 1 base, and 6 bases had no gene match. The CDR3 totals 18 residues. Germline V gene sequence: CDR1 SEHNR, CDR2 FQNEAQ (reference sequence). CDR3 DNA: TGTGCCAGCAGCTTAGTCCAGGGACTAGCGGGGTACACAGATACGCAGTATTTT. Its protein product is CASSLVQGLAGYTDTQYF.

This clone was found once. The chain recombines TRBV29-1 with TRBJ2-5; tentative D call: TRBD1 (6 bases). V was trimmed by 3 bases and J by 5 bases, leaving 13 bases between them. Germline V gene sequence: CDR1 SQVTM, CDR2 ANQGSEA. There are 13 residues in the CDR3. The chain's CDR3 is CSVDRQDPETQYF. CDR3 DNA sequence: TGCAGCGTTGACCGACAGGATCCCGAGACCCAGTACTTC.

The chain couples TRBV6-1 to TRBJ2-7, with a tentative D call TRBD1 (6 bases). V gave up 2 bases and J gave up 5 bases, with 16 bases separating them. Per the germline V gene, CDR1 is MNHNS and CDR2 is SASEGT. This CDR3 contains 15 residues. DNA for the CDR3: TGTGCCAGCAGTGAAAGAGGCAGGGGAAGCAACGAGCAGTACTTC. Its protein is CASSERGRGSNEQYF.

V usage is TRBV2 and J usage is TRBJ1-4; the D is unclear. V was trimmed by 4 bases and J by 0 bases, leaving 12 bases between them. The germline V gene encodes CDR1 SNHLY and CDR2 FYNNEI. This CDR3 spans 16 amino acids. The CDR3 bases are TGTGCCAGCAGTGCTCACGGTTTAGCAACTAATGAAAAACTGTTTTTT. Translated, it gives CASSAHGLATNEKLFF. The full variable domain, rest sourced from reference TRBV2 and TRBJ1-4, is EPEVTQTPSHQVTQMGQEVILRCVPISNHLYFYWYRQILGQKVEFLVSFYNNEISEKSEIFDDQFSVERPDGSNFTLKIRSTKLEDSAMYFCASSAHGLATNEKLFFGSGTQLSVL.

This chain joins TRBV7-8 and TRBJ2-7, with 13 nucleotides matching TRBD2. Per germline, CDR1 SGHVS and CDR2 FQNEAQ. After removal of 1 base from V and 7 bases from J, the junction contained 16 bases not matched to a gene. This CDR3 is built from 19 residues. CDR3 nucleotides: TGTGCCAGCAGCTTAGAAGTGACTAGCGGGAGGAAGAGGGGTAGTGAGCAGTACTTC. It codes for CASSLEVTSGRKRGSEQYF.

The CDR3 sequence is CASSLSISWTGASNPYEQYF. In DNA, the CDR3 is TGTGCCAGCAGTTTATCTATCTCGTGGACAGGGGCTTCCAATCCCTACGAGCAGTACTTC. The gene calls are TRBV27 and TRBJ2-7; 9 bases fit TRBD1. This CDR3 has 20 amino acids. The V gene end was trimmed by 0 bases and the J gene end by 2 bases; junction bases not matched to a gene: 17. Germline CDR1 and CDR2: MNHEY and SMNVEV (reference sequence).

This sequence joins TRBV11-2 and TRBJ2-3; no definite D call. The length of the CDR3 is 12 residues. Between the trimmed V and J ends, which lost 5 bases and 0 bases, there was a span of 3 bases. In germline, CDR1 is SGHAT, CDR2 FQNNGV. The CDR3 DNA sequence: TGTGCCAGCAGCCCTAGCACAGATACGCAGTATTTT. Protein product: CASSPSTDTQYF.

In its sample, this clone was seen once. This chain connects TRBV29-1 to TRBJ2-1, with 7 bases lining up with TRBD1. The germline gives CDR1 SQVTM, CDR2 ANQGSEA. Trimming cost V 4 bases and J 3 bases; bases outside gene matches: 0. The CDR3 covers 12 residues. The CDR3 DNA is TGCAGCGTTGGACAGGGCTACAATGAGCAGTTCTTC. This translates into CSVGQGYNEQFF.

The DNA for the CDR3 is TGTGCCAGCAGGGATTGGACAGAGGTGATGAACACTGAAGCTTTCTTT. It translates to CASRDWTEVMNTEAFF. The J gene is TRBJ1-1, the V gene TRBV7-9, with D perhaps matching TRBD1 (6 bases). The CDR3 is 16 residues long. From germline, CDR1 is SEHNR and CDR2 FQNEAQ (reference sequence). V was shortened by 6 bases and J by 0 bases, with 17 bases between the two germline ends.

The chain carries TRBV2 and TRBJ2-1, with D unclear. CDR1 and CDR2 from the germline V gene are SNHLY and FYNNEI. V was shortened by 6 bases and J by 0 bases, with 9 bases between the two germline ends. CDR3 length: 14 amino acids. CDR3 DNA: TGTGCCAGCAGCGTCACGAGCTCCTACAATGAGCAGTTCTTC. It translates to CASSVTSSYNEQFF.

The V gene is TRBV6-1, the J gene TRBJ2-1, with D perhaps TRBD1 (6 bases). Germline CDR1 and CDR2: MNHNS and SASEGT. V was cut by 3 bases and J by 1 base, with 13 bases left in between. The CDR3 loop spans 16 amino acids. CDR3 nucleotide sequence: TGTGCCAGCAGTGATCGGACAGATATATCCTACAATGAGCAGTTCTTC. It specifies CASSDRTDISYNEQFF.

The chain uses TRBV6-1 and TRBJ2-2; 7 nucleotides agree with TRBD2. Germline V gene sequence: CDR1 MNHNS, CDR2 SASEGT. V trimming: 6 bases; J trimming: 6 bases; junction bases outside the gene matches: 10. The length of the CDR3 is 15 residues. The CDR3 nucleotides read TGTGCCAGCAGGCTAATCGGGAGGACCCCCGGGGAGCTGTTTTTT. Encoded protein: CASRLIGRTPGELFF.